This TCR beta chain was captured in a study of blood T cell repertoires in COVID-19. Overall study context: Both acute and convalescent COVID-19 samples were obtained from the United States, Italy and Spain. The cDNA or gDNA used as material had been derived from T cells, B-cell-depleted T cells, or PBMCs.

Trimming took off 5 bases at V and 7 bases at J, with 15 bases between the two ends. Germline V gene sequence: CDR1 SGHAT, CDR2 FQNNGV. This CDR3 comprises 14 residues. Per the original methods: Amplification of reference gene primers provided the estimated nucleated cell counts. The repertoire was sequenced with immunoSEQ multiplex PCR; TCRdb's copy has only in-frame clones and lacks some. The V and J calls and clone size were taken over from that table, and D and trimming were inferred from the DNA. This sample has approximately 300,000 clones, with around 89% found just once. The sequence came from a man in his forties with acute or convalescent COVID-19. The rearrangement uses TRBV11-2 and TRBJ2-4; possible D gene TRBD2, 6 bases. Sequencing was carried out using peripheral blood. CDR3: CASSLRDSSNIQYF. CDR3 nucleotides: TGTGCCAGCAGCCTCCGGGACTCAAGCAACATTCAGTACTTC.